These 25 T cell receptor beta chains originate from one sample sequenced in a study of regulatory T cells in long-lasting Graves disease listed by TCRdb under 2021. The receptor library was made with multiplex PCR. Data came from an Illumina HiSeq 4000. iRepertoire HTBI primers and Arm-PCR amplification of CDR3 regions were used to construct TCR beta libraries. TCRdb reran the public reads through fastp at Q25 and MiXCR, keeping productive beta chains. Each CDR3 protein appears once, grouped with its most common genes and DNA. The sample includes hundreds of thousands of distinct CDR3 sequences, with 14% to 15% observed a single time. The top ten clonotypes cover approximately 8% of the sample. The time point label for this specimen denotes: newly diagnosed GD, antithyroid drugs for less than 3 months. For both TCR sequencing and RNA sequencing, RNA was extracted from PBMCs using TRIzol. The same data also contributed to another study, on T cells in Graves' hyperthyroidism and ophthalmopathy.

Specimen: peripheral blood mononuclear cells (PBMCs), collected at new diagnosis, from a patient treated with antithyroid drugs. These receptor sequences come from a woman aged 40 to 50 with Graves disease. Donor details come from another sample of the same person, matched by shared clones.

V and J are TRBV11-3 and TRBJ2-7; D tentatively fits TRBD1 or TRBD2 (9 bases each). The CDR3 loop spans 14 amino acids. Germline values: CDR1 SGHNT, CDR2 YENEEA. The V end lost 5 bases, the J end lost 5 bases, and 16 bases lay between the germline ends. CDR3 DNA: TGTGCCAGCAGCCTAGCGGGACAGGGCCACGAGCAGTACTTC. Residues: CASSLAGQGHEQYF.

This clonotype was observed many times. V and J are TRBV28 and TRBJ2-1, with D possibly being TRBD1 or TRBD2 (5 bases each). The V gene lost 4 bases and the J gene lost 2 bases, with 9 bases spanning the gap. The CDR3 is 14 residues long. Germline CDR1 is MDHEN and CDR2 is SYDVKM. The CDR3 coding sequence is TGTGCCAGCAGTTGGGGGAGTGCCTACAATGAGCAGTTCTTC. This gives the protein CASSWGSAYNEQFF. Full variable domain (rest looked up from reference TRBV28 and TRBJ2-1): DVKVTQSSRYLVKRTGEKVFLECVQDMDHENMFWYRQDPGLGLRLIYFSYDVKMKEKGDIPEGYSVSREKKERFSLILESASTNQTSMYLCASSWGSAYNEQFFGPGTRLTVL.

The table lists this clonotype with many counts. This chain joins TRBV2 and TRBJ1-1, with unresolved D. Per the germline V gene, CDR1 is SNHLY and CDR2 is FYNNEI. The CDR3 totals 12 residues. V was trimmed by 2 bases and J by 7 bases, leaving 8 bases between them. Here the CDR3 reads CASSEFPVEAFF. The DNA for the CDR3 is TGTGCCAGCAGTGAATTTCCGGTTGAAGCTTTCTTT.

This clonotype was recorded at least ten times. This chain links TRBV4-3 with TRBJ2-7; 9 bases are a match to TRBD2. From germline, CDR1 is LGHNA and CDR2 YSLEER. There are 15 residues in the CDR3. V dropped 3 bases and J dropped 4; count of bases not matched to a gene: 7. The CDR3 loop reads CASSHTRGLAYEQYF. The CDR3 coding sequence is TGCGCCAGCAGCCATACCCGGGGACTAGCTTACGAGCAGTACTTC.

This clonotype came up a few times. This sequence joins TRBV30 and TRBJ2-2, with D possibly matching TRBD1 (6 bases). The CDR3 runs 15 residues. Germline CDR1 reads GTSNPN; CDR2 reads SVGIG (reference sequence). Trimming pared 0 bases from V and 9 bases from J, leaving 17 bases between. The CDR3 loop reads CAWSVRTVAARELFF. The CDR3 DNA reads TGTGCCTGGAGTGTAAGGACAGTTGCCGCCCGGGAGCTGTTTTTT.

This clonotype was counted many times. The chain has TRBV7-3 and TRBJ2-1, with 9 bases matching TRBD2. The CDR3 is made up of 15 amino acids. Germline V gene sequence: CDR1 SGHTA, CDR2 FQGTGA. Trimming removed 5 bases from V and 8 bases from J; junction bases left unmatched: 10. The CDR3 sequence: CASSLAGLDSDEQFF. The CDR3 DNA follows: TGTGCCAGCAGCCTAGCGGGGTTAGATTCCGATGAGCAGTTCTTC.

This clonotype was found many times. V is TRBV5-1 and J is TRBJ2-1, with 8 positions matching TRBD2. Germline CDR1 is SGHRS and CDR2 is YFSETQ. The J segment lost 4 bases and the V segment lost 0 bases, leaving 6 bases of the junction unmatched. The CDR3 extends over 16 amino acids. The CDR3 here is CASSLGGGLGYNEQFF. The CDR3 coding sequence is TGCGCCAGCAGCTTGGGGGGGGGACTAGGTTACAATGAGCAGTTCTTC.

CDR3 residues: CSARVSTYEQYF. The CDR3 DNA sequence: TGCAGTGCTAGGGTCAGTACCTACGAGCAGTACTTC. The J gene is TRBJ2-7, the V gene TRBV20-1; D unclear. Germline V lookup: CDR1 DFQATT, CDR2 SNEGSKA (reference sequence). V lost 3 bases and J lost 2, with 8 bases in between. The CDR3 has 12 residues.

This chain links TRBV7-2 with TRBJ2-2; D gene uncertain. CDR3 length: 15 amino acids. Germline values: CDR1 SGHTA, CDR2 FQGNSA. V lost 2 bases to trimming and J lost 2 bases, with 9 bases between them. CDR3 sequence reads: CASSLNPFNTGELFF. Here the CDR3 DNA reads TGTGCCAGCAGCTTAAATCCGTTTAACACCGGGGAGCTGTTTTTT.

Comments on this clonotype: One base away lies a much larger clone, so this may be a sequencing read error. V is TRBV6-2 or TRBV6-3 and J is TRBJ2-4; TRBD2 agrees at 7 bases. Germline lookup yields CDR1 MNHEY and CDR2 SVGEGT. There are 16 residues in the CDR3. The V and J ends lost 2 bases and 13 bases, in that order; junction bases with no gene match: 17. CDR3 coding DNA: TGTGCCAGCAGTTACAGTGGCGGGAGCTTTCGGAATGAGCAGTACTTC. This sequence encodes CASSYSGGSFRNEQYF.

This clonotype was detected ten times or more. The chain recombines TRBV6-2 or TRBV6-3 with TRBJ2-4; no firm D call. The CDR3 spans 12 residues. Per the germline V gene, CDR1 is MNHEY and CDR2 is SVGEGT. Trimming pared 5 bases from V and 5 bases from J, leaving 7 bases between. CDR3 residues: CASSRLQNIQYF. CDR3 in DNA: TGTGCCAGCAGTCGGTTGCAAAACATTCAGTACTTC.

The V call is TRBV20-1, the J call TRBJ2-1, with D perhaps matching TRBD2 (5 bases). This CDR3 has 12 residues. Trimming removed 6 bases from V and 5 bases from J, with 11 bases in between. Looked up from germline, CDR1 is DFQATT and CDR2 is SNEGSKA (reference sequence). The CDR3 DNA reads TGCAGTGCAGCGGTGCTCGACAATGAGCAGTTCTTC. Protein sequence: CSAAVLDNEQFF.

The chain couples TRBV7-9 to TRBJ2-5; D is unresolved. Germline V lookup: CDR1 SEHNR, CDR2 FQNEAQ (reference sequence). Trimming took off 1 base at V and 1 base at J, with 7 bases between the two ends. The CDR3 runs 14 residues. CDR3 sequence reads: CASSLGSSQETQYF. CDR3 nucleotide sequence: TGTGCCAGCAGCTTAGGCTCATCCCAAGAGACCCAGTACTTC.

In its sample, this clonotype was seen many times. This sequence joins TRBV28 and TRBJ1-1; no firm D call. CDR1 is MDHEN, CDR2 SYDVKM, per germline. This CDR3 has 14 amino acids. Trimming removed 0 bases at V and 6 bases at J, with 11 bases between. The chain's CDR3 is CASSLWGSVAEAFF. CDR3 sequence (DNA): TGTGCCAGCAGTTTATGGGGTTCGGTCGCTGAAGCTTTCTTT. Full variable domain (missing parts from reference TRBV28 and TRBJ1-1): DVKVTQSSRYLVKRTGEKVFLECVQDMDHENMFWYRQDPGLGLRLIYFSYDVKMKEKGDIPEGYSVSREKKERFSLILESASTNQTSMYLCASSLWGSVAEAFFGQGTRLTVV.

The table lists this clonotype with a few counts. The CDR3 nucleotides read TGTGCCAGCAGTTTAATGGGGGCCTCGAACACCGGGGAGCTGTTTTTT. It specifies CASSLMGASNTGELFF. V gene TRBV28 combines with J gene TRBJ2-2; tentatively, D is TRBD1 (6 bases). CDR1 and CDR2 from the germline V gene are MDHEN and SYDVKM. CDR3 size: 16 residues. The germline V and J ends were trimmed by 2 bases and 0 bases, with 10 bases remaining between them.

The chain joins TRBV4-1 to TRBJ1-2; D is uncertain. Per the germline V gene, CDR1 is MGHRA and CDR2 is YSYEKL. The CDR3 has 15 amino acids. Trimming removed 0 bases at V and 3 bases at J, with 11 bases between. The CDR3 DNA follows: TGCGCCAGCAGCCAAGAAGATACCACACACTATGGCTACACCTTC. The encoded protein is CASSQEDTTHYGYTF.

This clonotype was counted ten times or more. V and J are TRBV30 and TRBJ2-5, with a possible D match to TRBD2 (7 bases). Germline CDR1 GTSNPN, CDR2 SVGIG (reference sequence). The V end was cut by 4 bases, the J end by 7 bases, with 16 bases between. The CDR3 length is 13 residues. Here the CDR3 DNA reads TGTGCCTGGACCCGCGGGGGCTCAGGGACCCAGTACTTC. It specifies CAWTRGGSGTQYF.

The sample holds many counts of this clonotype. The V gene is TRBV5-4, the J gene TRBJ2-7, with D possibly TRBD2 on 7 matching bases. Germline V gene lookup returns CDR1 SGHNT and CDR2 YYREEE (reference sequence). V shed 6 bases and J shed 5 bases, with 21 bases lying between them. The CDR3 covers 15 residues. The CDR3 protein is CASTWGGRHSDEQYF. In DNA form, the CDR3 reads TGTGCCAGCACCTGGGGGGGCCGCCATAGCGACGAGCAGTACTTC.

The CDR3 is CASSFYLAQGYNEQFF. CDR3 DNA: TGTGCCAGCAGCTTCTACCTGGCCCAGGGATACAATGAGCAGTTCTTC. The V and J genes are TRBV5-6 and TRBJ2-1; weak D call: TRBD1 (5 bases). V was pared by 2 bases and J by 4 bases, with 16 bases between. Germline V gene sequence: CDR1 SGHDT, CDR2 YYEEEE. The CDR3 length is 16 residues.

There are many counts of this clonotype. J is TRBJ1-3 and V is TRBV12-3 or TRBV12-4; D may be TRBD1 (6 bases). The length of the CDR3 is 15 residues. V lost 10 bases to trimming and J lost 3 bases, with 19 bases between them. The CDR3 protein is CATKEGGHYGNTIYF. CDR3 in DNA: TGTGCCACCAAGGAAGGGGGACACTATGGAAACACCATATATTTT.

This clonotype showed up many times. The chain has TRBV5-1 and TRBJ1-1; TRBD1 aligns across 8 bases. Trimming at V came to 0 bases and at J to 2 bases, leaving 6 bases not matched to a gene. This CDR3 has 16 amino acids. CDR1 is SGHRS and CDR2 is YFSETQ in the germline V gene. The CDR3 DNA follows: TGCGCCAGCAGCTTGGGACCCCAGGGGGCAAACACTGAAGCTTTCTTT. Residues: CASSLGPQGANTEAFF.

In its sample, this clonotype was seen many times. V usage is TRBV12-3 or TRBV12-4 and J usage is TRBJ2-7; D is possibly TRBD1 or TRBD2 (7 bases each). Trimming cost V 4 bases and J 7 bases, with 17 bases left between them. The CDR3 has 14 amino acids. CDR3: CASSWATQGGEQYF. The CDR3 DNA sequence: TGTGCCAGCAGTTGGGCTACCCAGGGGGGGGAGCAGTACTTC.

The sample holds a few counts of this clonotype. The chain joins TRBV18 to TRBJ1-2; D may be TRBD1 (5 bases). The germline gives CDR1 KGHSH, CDR2 LQKENI. V was shortened by 0 bases and J by 2 bases, with 13 bases between the two germline ends. The CDR3 is 16 residues long. The CDR3 sequence: CASSPPAGGTNYGYTF. In nucleotides, the CDR3 is TGTGCCAGCTCACCACCGGCTGGAGGGACGAACTATGGCTACACCTTC. The complete variable domain, with remaining parts taken from reference TRBV18 and TRBJ1-2, reads NAGVMQNPRHLVRRRGQEARLRCSPMKGHSHVYWYRQLPEEGLKFMVYLQKENIIDESGMPKERFSAEFPKEGPSILRIQQVVRGDSAAYFCASSPPAGGTNYGYTFGSGTRLTVV.

This clonotype was observed at least ten times. J is TRBJ2-1 and V is TRBV11-2; a possible D gene is TRBD1 (6 bases). Trimming left V 4 bases short and J 9 bases short, with 19 bases between. There are 15 residues in the CDR3. Germline V gene data show CDR1 as SGHAT and CDR2 as FQNNGV. The CDR3 loop is CASSSPPGHGAEQFF. Written as DNA, the CDR3 is TGTGCCAGCAGCTCCCCCCCGGGACATGGGGCTGAGCAGTTCTTC. Together with reference TRBV11-2 and TRBJ2-1, the CDR3 gives the full variable domain: EAGVAQSPRYKIIEKRQSVAFWCNPISGHATLYWYQQILGQGPKLLIQFQNNGVVDDSQLPKDRFSAERLKGVDSTLKIQPAKLEDSAVYLCASSSPPGHGAEQFFGPGTRLTVL.

There are a few counts of this clonotype. The V gene is TRBV28, the J gene TRBJ1-5; D perhaps matches TRBD1 (6 bases). V was cut by 5 bases and J by 5 bases, with 16 bases left in between. The CDR3 is 15 residues long. Looked up from germline, CDR1 is MDHEN and CDR2 is SYDVKM. The CDR3 DNA follows: TGTGCCAGCAGTGGACAGTCCGGACGGGATCAGCCCCAGCATTTT. It translates to CASSGQSGRDQPQHF.